This is a list of T cell receptor beta chains from one sample in a study of low-dose radiotherapy and immunotherapy resistance in tumors. TCRdb itself ran the reads through MiXCR, one entry per CDR3 protein. Of 64,000 or so distinct CDR3 sequences in the sample, more than 25% are singletons; the top ten hold less than 8%. The material sequenced was PBMCs, taken before treatment. These receptors were collected from a male donor with rectosigmoid adenocarcinoma. The CDR3 runs from the conserved cysteine through the conserved F or W. The D gene is left open where the match is weak. The size entry is marked missing in some rows and otherwise reads once, few, many or a size class.

v_gene	d_gene	abundance	j_gene	CDR3aa	CDR3nt
TRBV5-1	TRBD1	many	TRBJ2-3	CASSSNPGTGRGDTQYF	TGCGCCAGCAGCTCGAATCCCGGGACAGGACGGGGAGATACGCAGTATTTT
TRBV5-1	NA	many	TRBJ1-6	CASTRQGSSPLHF	TGCGCCAGCACCAGGCAGGGCTCTTCACCCCTCCACTTT
TRBV29-1	NA	many	TRBJ2-7	CSAGGGYRSGEQYF	TGCAGCGCCGGGGGAGGCTATCGCTCGGGAGAGCAGTACTTC
TRBV13	NA	medium-sized	TRBJ2-1	CASSLGSNEQFF	TGTGCCAGCAGCTTAGGGTCCAATGAGCAGTTCTTC
TRBV28	TRBD1	many	TRBJ2-4	CASSPTRGTGHIQYF	TGTGCCAGCAGCCCTACCAGGGGGACGGGGCACATTCAGTACTTC
TRBV2	TRBD1	many	TRBJ2-4	CAHQGEAKNIQYF	TGTGCCCATCAGGGGGAAGCCAAAAACATTCAGTACTTC
TRBV6-2/TRBV6-3	TRBD2	few	TRBJ2-5	CASSYSVLAGETQYF	TGTGCCAGCAGTTACTCTGTCCTAGCGGGAGAGACCCAGTACTTC
TRBV21-1	NA	NA	TRBJ2-7	CASSKKKGGGGNYEQYF	TGTGCCAGCAGCAAAAAAAAGGGTGGTGGAGGGAACTACGAGCAGTACTTC
TRBV4-1	TRBD2	many	TRBJ2-1	CASSQTPPKLAGSYNEQFF	TGCGCCAGCAGCCAAACCCCCCCCAAACTAGCGGGTTCCTACAATGAGCAGTTCTTC
TRBV5-6	NA	once	TRBJ2-6	CASSLGSGSGANVLTF	TGTGCCAGCAGCTTGGGATCGGGCTCTGGGGCCAACGTCCTGACTTTC
TRBV12-3/TRBV12-4	TRBD2	many	TRBJ2-5	CASRTGGSASGTQYF	TGTGCCAGCAGGACGGGAGGCAGTGCATCAGGGACCCAGTACTTC
TRBV6-2/TRBV6-3	TRBD1	many	TRBJ1-5	CASSSDRGSNQPQHF	TGTGCCAGCAGTTCAGACAGGGGGAGCAATCAGCCCCAGCATTTT
TRBV28	TRBD1	many	TRBJ1-5	CASSSPGQGDQPQHF	TGTGCCAGCAGCTCACCCGGACAGGGAGATCAGCCCCAGCATTTT
TRBV28	TRBD1	many	TRBJ2-7	CASSSWGQGSYEQYF	TGTGCCAGCAGTTCATGGGGACAGGGCTCCTACGAGCAGTACTTC
TRBV29-1	NA	many	TRBJ2-7	CSVEDPRRPYEQYF	TGCAGCGTTGAAGATCCGAGACGTCCCTACGAGCAGTACTTC
TRBV20-1	TRBD2	many	TRBJ2-1	CSARKASGRVNEQFF	TGCAGTGCCAGGAAGGCTAGCGGGAGGGTAAATGAGCAGTTCTTC
TRBV6-5	NA	many	TRBJ1-1	CASRRRTGEAFF	TGTGCCAGCAGACGACGTACAGGTGAAGCTTTCTTT